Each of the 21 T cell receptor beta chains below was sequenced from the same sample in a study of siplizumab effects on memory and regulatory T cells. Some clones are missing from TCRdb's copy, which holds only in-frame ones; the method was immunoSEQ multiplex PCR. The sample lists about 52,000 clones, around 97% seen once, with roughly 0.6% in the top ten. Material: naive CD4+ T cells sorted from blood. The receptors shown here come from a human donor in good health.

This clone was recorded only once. As DNA, the CDR3 is TGTGCCAGCCAGAGGGGGCTTACAGATACGCAGTATTTT. It specifies CASQRGLTDTQYF. The chain recombines TRBV6-5 with TRBJ2-3; 7 bases map to TRBD1. V shed 8 bases, J shed 3 bases, and the junction held 5 bases outside the gene matches. Per the germline V gene, CDR1 is MNHEY and CDR2 is SVGAGI. The CDR3 extends over 13 amino acids.

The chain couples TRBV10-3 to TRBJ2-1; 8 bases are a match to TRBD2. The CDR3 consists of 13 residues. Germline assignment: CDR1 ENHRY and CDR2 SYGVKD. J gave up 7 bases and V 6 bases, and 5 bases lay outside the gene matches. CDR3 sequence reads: CAISGTSSNEQFF. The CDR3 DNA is TGTGCCATCAGCGGGACTAGTAGTAATGAGCAGTTCTTC.

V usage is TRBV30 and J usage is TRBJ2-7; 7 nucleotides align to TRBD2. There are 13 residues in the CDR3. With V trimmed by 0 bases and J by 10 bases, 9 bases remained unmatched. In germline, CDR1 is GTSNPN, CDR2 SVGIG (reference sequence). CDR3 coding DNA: TGTGCCTGGAGTGTCGGGGAGGGCCGCCGACAGTACTTC. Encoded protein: CAWSVGEGRRQYF.

In DNA form, the CDR3 reads TGTGCCAGAAGGGGAGGACAGATTAACGAGCAGTACTTC. It translates to CARRGGQINEQYF. This chain joins TRBV5-3 and TRBJ2-7, with D possibly being TRBD1 or TRBD2 (6 bases each). TRBV5-3 is an ORF, and what it does is uncertain. The CDR3 length is 13 residues. The V and J ends lost 5 bases and 5 bases respectively, with 14 bases between them.

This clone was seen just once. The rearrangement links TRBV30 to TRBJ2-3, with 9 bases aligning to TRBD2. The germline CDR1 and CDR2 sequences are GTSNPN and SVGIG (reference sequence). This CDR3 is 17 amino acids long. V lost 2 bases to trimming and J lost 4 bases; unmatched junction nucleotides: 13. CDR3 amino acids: CAWSPRDGAGGPDTQYF. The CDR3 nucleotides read TGTGCCTGGAGTCCAAGGGACGGGGCGGGAGGGCCAGATACGCAGTATTTT.

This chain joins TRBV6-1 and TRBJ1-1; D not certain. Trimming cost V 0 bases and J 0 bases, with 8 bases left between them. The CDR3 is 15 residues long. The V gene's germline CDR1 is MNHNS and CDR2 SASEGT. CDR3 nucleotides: TGTGCCAGCAGTGAAGCGCCTGGGATGAACACTGAAGCTTTCTTT. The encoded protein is CASSEAPGMNTEAFF.

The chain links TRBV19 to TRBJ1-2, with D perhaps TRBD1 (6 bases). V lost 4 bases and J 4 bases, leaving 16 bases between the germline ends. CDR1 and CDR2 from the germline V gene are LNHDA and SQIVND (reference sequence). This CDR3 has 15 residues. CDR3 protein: CASSTAGGRVYGYTF. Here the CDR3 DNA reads TGTGCCAGTAGTACCGCGGGGGGGCGCGTCTATGGCTACACCTTC. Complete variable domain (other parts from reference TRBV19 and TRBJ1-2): DGGITQSPKYLFRKEGQNVTLSCEQNLNHDAMYWYRQDPGQGLRLIYYSQIVNDFQKGDIAEGYSVSREKKESFPLTVTSAQKNPTAFYLCASSTAGGRVYGYTFGSGTRLTVV.

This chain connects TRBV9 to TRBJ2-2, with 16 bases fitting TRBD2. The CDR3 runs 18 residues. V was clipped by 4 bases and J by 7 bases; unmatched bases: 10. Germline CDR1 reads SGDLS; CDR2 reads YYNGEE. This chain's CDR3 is CASSPLGLAGGLGGELFF. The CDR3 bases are TGTGCCAGCAGCCCGCTGGGACTAGCGGGAGGGCTCGGCGGGGAGCTGTTTTTT.

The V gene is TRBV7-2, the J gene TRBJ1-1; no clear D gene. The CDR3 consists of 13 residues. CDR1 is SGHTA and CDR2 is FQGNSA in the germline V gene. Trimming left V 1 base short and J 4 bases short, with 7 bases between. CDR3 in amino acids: CASSLGRITEAFF. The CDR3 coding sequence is TGTGCCAGCAGCTTAGGCCGGATCACTGAAGCTTTCTTT.

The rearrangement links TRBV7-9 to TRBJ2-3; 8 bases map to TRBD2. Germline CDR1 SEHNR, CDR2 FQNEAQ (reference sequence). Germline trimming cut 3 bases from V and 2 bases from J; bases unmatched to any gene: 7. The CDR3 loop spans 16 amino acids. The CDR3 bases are TGTGCCAGCAGCTTTACGGGAGGGCCAAACACAGATACGCAGTATTTT. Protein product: CASSFTGGPNTDTQYF.

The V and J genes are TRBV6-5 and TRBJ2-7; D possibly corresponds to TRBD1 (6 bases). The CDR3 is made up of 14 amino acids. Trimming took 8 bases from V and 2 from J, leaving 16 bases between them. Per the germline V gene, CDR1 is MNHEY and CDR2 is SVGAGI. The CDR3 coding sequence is TGTGCCAGCGCAAGGACAGAACGACCCTACGAGCAGTACTTC. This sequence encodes CASARTERPYEQYF.

CDR3 loop: CASSVGGVYGNTIYF. The DNA for the CDR3 is TGTGCCAGCAGTGTAGGAGGGGTTTATGGAAACACCATATATTTT. The chain carries TRBV2 and TRBJ1-3; D is possibly TRBD1 (5 bases). The CDR3 runs to 15 residues. Germline V gene data show CDR1 as SNHLY and CDR2 as FYNNEI. V lost 4 bases and J lost 3, with 13 bases in between.

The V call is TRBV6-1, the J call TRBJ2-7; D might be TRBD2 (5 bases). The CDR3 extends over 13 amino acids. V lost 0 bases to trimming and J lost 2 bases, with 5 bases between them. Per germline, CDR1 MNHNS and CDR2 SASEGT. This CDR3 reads CASSEARAYEQYF. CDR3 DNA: TGTGCCAGCAGTGAAGCGAGGGCCTACGAGCAGTACTTC.

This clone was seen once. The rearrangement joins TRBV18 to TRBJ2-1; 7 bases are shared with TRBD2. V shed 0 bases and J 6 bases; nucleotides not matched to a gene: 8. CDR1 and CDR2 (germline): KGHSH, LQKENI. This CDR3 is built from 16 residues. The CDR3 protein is CASSPPKGRVVNEQFF. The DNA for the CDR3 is TGTGCCAGCTCACCACCGAAGGGGAGGGTGGTCAATGAGCAGTTCTTC.

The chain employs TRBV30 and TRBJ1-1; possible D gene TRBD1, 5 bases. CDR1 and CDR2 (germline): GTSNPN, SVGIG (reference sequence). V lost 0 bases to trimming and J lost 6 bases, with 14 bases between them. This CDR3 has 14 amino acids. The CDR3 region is CAWSVPGGPPEAFF. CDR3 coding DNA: TGTGCCTGGAGTGTACCTGGGGGACCACCTGAAGCTTTCTTT.

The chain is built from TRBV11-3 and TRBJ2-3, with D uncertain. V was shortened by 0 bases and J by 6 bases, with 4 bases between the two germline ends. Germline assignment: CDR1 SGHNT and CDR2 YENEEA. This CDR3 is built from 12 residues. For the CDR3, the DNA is TGTGCCAGCAGCTTAGAGGGGGATACGCAGTATTTT. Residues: CASSLEGDTQYF.

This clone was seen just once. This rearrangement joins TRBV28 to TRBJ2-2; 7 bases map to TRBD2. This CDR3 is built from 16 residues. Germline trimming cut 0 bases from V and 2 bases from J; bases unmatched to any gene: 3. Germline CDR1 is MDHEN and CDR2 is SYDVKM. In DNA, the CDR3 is TGTGCCAGCAGTTTATGGGCTAGCGGCAACACCGGGGAGCTGTTTTTT. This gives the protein CASSLWASGNTGELFF.

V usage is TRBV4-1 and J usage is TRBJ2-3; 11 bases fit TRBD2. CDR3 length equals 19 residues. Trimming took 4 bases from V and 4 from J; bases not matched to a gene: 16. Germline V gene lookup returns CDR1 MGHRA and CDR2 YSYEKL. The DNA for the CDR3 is TGCGCCAGCAGCCGTTTATTAGGGGGCAAGGGACTAGCGGCAGATACGCAGTATTTT. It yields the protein CASSRLLGGKGLAADTQYF.

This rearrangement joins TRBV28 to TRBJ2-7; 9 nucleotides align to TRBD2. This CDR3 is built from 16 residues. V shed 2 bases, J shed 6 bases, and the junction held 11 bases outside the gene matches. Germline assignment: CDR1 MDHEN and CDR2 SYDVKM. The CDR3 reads CASSLSSGSWFSEQYF. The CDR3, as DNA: TGTGCCAGCAGTTTAAGTAGCGGGAGTTGGTTCTCCGAGCAGTACTTC.

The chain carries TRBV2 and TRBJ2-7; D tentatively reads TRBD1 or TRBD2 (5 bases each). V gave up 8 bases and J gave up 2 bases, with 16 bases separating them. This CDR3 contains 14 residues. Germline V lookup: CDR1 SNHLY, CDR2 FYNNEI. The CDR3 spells CASLKNRGPYEQYF. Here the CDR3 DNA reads TGTGCCAGCTTAAAAAACCGGGGCCCCTACGAGCAGTACTTC.

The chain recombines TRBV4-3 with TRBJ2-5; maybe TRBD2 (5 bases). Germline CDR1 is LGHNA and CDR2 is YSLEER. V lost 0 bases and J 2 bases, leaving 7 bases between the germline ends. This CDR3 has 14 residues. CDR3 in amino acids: CASSQDRGQETQYF. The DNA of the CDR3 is TGCGCCAGCAGCCAAGATCGGGGACAAGAGACCCAGTACTTC.